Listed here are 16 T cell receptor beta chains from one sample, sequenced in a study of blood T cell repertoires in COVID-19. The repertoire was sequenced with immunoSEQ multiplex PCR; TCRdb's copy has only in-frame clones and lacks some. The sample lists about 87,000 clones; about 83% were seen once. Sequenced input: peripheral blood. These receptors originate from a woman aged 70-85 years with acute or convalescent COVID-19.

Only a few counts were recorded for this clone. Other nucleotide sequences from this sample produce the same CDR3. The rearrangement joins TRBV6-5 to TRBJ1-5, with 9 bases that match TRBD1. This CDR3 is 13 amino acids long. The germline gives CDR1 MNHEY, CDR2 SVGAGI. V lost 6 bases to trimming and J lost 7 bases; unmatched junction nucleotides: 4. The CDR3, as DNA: TGTGCCAGCAGGGGACAGGGCGGGCAGCCCCAGCATTTT. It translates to CASRGQGGQPQHF.

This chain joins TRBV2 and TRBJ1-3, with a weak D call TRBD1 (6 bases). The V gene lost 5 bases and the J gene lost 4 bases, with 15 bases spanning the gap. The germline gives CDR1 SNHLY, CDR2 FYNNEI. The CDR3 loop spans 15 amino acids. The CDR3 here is CASSSDSPVGNTIYF. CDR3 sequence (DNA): TGTGCCAGCAGTTCGGACAGTCCAGTAGGAAACACCATATATTTT.

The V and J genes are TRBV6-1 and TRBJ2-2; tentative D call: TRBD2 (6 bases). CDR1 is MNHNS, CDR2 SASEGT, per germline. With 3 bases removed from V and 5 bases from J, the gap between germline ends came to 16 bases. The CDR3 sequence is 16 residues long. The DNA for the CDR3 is TGTGCCAGCAGTGACCCCCTGGAGGGGAGGACCGGGGAGCTGTTTTTT. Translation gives CASSDPLEGRTGELFF.

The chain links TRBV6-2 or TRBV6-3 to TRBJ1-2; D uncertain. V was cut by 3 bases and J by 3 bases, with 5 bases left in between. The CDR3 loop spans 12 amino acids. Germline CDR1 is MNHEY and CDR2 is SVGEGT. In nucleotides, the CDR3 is TGTGCCAGCAGTTATCGGGACTATGGCTACACCTTC. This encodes CASSYRDYGYTF.

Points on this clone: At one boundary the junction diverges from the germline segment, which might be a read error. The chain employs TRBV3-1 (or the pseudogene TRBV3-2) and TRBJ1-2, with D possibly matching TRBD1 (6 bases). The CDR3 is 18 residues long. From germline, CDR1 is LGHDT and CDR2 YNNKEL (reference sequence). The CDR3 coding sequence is TGTGCCAGCAGCCAAGGTGGGACACTAAGTTTATCTATGGCTACACCAGCCTTC. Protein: CASSQGGTLSLSMATPAF.

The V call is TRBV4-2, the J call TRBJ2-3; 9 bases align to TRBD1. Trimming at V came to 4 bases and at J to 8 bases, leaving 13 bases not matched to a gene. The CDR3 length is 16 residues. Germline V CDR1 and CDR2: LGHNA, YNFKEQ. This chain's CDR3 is CASSPQPGQGSVTQYF. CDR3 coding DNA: TGTGCCAGCAGCCCTCAACCGGGACAGGGTTCGGTTACGCAGTATTTT.

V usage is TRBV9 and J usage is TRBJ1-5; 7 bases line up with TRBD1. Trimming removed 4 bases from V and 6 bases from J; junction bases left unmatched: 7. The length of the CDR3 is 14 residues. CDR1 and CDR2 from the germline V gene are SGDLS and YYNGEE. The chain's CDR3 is CASSSTGDTQPQHF. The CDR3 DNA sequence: TGTGCCAGCAGCTCTACAGGGGATACTCAGCCCCAGCATTTT.

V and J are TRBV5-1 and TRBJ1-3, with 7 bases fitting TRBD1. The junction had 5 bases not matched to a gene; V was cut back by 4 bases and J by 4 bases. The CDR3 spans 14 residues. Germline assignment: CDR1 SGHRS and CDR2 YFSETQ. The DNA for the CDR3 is TGCGCCAGCAGCGCCCGGGACAGAGGAAACACCATATATTTT. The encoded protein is CASSARDRGNTIYF.

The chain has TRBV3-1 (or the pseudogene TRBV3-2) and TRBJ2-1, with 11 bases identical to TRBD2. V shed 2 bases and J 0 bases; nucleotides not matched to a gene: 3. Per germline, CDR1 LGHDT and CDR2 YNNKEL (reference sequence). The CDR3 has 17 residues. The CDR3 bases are TGTGCCAGCAGCCAAACTAGCGGGGGACGCTCCTACAATGAGCAGTTCTTC. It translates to CASSQTSGGRSYNEQFF.

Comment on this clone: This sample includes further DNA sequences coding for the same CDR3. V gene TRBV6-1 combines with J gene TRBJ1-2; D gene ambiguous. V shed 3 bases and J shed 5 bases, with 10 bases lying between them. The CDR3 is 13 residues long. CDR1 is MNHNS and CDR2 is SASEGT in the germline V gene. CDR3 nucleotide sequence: TGTGCCAGCAGTGAGCGGGGTGGGTATGGCTACACCTTC. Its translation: CASSERGGYGYTF.

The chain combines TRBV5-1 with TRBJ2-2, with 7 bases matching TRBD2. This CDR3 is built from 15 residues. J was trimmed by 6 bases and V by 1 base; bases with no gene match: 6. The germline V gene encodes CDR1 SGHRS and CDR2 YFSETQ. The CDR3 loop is CASSLYTTSPGELFF. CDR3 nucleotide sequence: TGCGCCAGCAGCTTGTACACGACTAGCCCCGGGGAGCTGTTTTTT.

CDR3 residues: CASSLGREANYGYTF. For the CDR3, the DNA is TGTGCCAGCAGCCTCGGCAGAGAGGCTAACTATGGCTACACCTTC. The rearrangement links TRBV3-1 (or the pseudogene TRBV3-2) to TRBJ1-2; the D is unclear. Germline V gene lookup returns CDR1 LGHDT and CDR2 YNNKEL (reference sequence). The V end lost 4 bases, the J end lost 0 bases, and 12 bases lay between the germline ends. The CDR3 loop spans 15 amino acids.

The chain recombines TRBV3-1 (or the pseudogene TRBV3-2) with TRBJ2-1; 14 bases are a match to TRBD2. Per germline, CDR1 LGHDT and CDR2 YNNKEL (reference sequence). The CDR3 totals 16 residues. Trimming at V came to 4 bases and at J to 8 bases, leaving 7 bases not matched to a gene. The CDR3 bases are TGTGCCAGCAGCCGAGCCGGGACTAGCGGGGGCCATGAGCAGTTCTTC. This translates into CASSRAGTSGGHEQFF.

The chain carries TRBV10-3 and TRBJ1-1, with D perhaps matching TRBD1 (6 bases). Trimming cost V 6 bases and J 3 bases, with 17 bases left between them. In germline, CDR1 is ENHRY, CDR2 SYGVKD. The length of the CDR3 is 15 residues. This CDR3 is CAIRTGIGSHTEAFF. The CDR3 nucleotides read TGTGCCATCAGGACAGGAATTGGGTCTCACACTGAAGCTTTCTTT.

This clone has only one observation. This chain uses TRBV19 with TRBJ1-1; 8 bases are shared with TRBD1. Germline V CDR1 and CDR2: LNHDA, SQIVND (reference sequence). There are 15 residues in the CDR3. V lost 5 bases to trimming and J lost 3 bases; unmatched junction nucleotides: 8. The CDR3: CASSARTGRDTEAFF. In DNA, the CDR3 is TGTGCCAGTAGTGCAAGGACAGGGAGGGACACTGAAGCTTTCTTT.

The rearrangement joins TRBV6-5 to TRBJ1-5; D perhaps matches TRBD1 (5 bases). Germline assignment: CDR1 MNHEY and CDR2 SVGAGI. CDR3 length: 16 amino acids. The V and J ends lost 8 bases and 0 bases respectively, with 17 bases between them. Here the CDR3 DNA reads TGTGCCAGCCTTTACTTGGGGGACTTTAGCAATCAGCCCCAGCATTTT. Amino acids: CASLYLGDFSNQPQHF.